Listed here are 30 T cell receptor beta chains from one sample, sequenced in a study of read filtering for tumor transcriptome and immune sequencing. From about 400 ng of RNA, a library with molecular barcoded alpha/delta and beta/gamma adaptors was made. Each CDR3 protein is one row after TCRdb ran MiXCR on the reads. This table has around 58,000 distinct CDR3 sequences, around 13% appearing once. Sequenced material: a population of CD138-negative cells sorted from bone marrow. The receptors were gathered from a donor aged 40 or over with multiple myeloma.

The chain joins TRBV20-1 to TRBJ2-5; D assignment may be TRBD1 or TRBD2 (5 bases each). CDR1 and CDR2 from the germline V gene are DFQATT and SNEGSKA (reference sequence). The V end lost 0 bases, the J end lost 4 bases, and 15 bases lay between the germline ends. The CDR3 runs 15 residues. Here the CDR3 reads CSARDSGPHRETQYF. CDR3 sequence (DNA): TGCAGTGCTAGAGATTCGGGGCCGCATCGAGAGACCCAGTACTTC.

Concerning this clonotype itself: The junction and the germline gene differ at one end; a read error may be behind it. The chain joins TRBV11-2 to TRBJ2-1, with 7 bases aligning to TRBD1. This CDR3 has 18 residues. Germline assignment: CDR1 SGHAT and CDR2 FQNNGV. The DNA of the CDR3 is TGTGCCAGCAGCCCCCTCGCGTCGGCGACAGGGTCCTACAATGGGCAGTTCTTC. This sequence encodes CASSPLASATGSYNGQFF. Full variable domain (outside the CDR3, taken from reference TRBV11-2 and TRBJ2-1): EAGVAQSPRYKIIEKRQSVAFWCNPISGHATLYWYQQILGQGPKLLIQFQNNGVVDDSQLPKDRFSAERLKGVDSTLKIQPAKLEDSAVYLCASSPLASATGSYNGQFFGPGTRLTVL.

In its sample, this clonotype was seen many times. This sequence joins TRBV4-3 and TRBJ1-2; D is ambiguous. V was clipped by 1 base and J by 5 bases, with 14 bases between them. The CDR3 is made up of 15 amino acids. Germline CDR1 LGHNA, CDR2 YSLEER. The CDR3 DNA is TGCGCCAGCAGCCAAGGTCGAGGGAGCCTGTATGGCTACACCTTC. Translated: CASSQGRGSLYGYTF.

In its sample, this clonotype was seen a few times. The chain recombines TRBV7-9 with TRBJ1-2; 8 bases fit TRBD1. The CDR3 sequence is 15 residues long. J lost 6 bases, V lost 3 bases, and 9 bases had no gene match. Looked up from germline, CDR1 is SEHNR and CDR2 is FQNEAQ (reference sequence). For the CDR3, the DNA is TGTGCCAGCAGCTTTGGGTGGACAGGGAGGGATGGCTACACCTTC. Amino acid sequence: CASSFGWTGRDGYTF.

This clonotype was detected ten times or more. CDR3 sequence: CASVFGSSYEQYF. CDR3 sequence (DNA): TGTGCCAGCGTCTTCGGCAGCTCCTACGAGCAGTACTTC. The chain joins TRBV6-2 or TRBV6-3 to TRBJ2-7; D is ambiguous. CDR3 size: 13 residues. V was clipped by 8 bases and J by 0 bases, with 11 bases between them. The germline CDR1 and CDR2 sequences are MNHEY and SVGEGT.

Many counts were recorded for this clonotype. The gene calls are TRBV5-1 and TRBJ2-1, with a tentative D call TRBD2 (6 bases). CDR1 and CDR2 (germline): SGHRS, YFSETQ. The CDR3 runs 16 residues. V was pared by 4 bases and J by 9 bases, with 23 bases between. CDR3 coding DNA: TGCGCCAGCAGCGATAAGACGGGAGAAAGTGTGGGTGAGCAGTTCTTC. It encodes CASSDKTGESVGEQFF. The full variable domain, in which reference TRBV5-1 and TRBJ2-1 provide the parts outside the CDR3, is KAGVTQTPRYLIKTRGQQVTLSCSPISGHRSVSWYQQTPGQGLQFLFEYFSETQRNKGNFPGRFSGRQFSNSRSEMNVSTLELGDSALYLCASSDKTGESVGEQFFGPGTRLTVL.

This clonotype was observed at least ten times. Here the CDR3 reads CASSPRRDTFYEQYF. The CDR3 bases are TGTGCCAGCAGCCCCCGACGGGACACTTTCTACGAGCAGTACTTC. The V gene is TRBV3-1, the J gene TRBJ2-7, with D maybe TRBD1 (6 bases). The germline V gene has CDR1 LGHDT and CDR2 YNNKEL (reference sequence). V was pared by 4 bases and J by 3 bases, with 16 bases between. The CDR3 is 15 amino acids.

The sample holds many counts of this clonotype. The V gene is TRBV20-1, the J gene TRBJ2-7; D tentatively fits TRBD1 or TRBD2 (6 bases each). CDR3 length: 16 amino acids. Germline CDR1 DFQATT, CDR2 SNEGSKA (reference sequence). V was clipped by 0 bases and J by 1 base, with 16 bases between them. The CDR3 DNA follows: TGCAGTGCTAGAGATGGGGGGCTACCTCGATCCTACGAGCAGTACTTC. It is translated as CSARDGGLPRSYEQYF.

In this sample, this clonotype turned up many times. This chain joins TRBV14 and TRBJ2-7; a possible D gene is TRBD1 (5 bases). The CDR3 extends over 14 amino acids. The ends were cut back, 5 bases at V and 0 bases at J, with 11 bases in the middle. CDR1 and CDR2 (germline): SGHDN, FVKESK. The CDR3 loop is CASSTTEPSYEQYF. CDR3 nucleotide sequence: TGTGCCAGCAGCACGACAGAGCCCTCCTACGAGCAGTACTTC.

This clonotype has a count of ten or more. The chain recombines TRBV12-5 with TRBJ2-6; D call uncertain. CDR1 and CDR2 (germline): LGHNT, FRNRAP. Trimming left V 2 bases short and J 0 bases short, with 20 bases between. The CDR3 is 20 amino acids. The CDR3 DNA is TGTGCTAGTGGTTTGTCCGCCGCCCGGGTCCTCTACTCTGGGGCCAACGTCCTGACTTTC. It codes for CASGLSAARVLYSGANVLTF.

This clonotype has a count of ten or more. CDR3 sequence reads: CASSLRQANTEAFF. The CDR3 DNA is TGTGCCAGCAGCTTACGACAGGCGAACACTGAAGCTTTCTTT. The chain recombines TRBV7-2 with TRBJ1-1, with D tentatively TRBD1 (6 bases). The V and J ends lost 2 bases and 1 base respectively, with 8 bases between them. Germline CDR1 reads SGHTA; CDR2 reads FQGNSA. The CDR3 length is 14 residues.

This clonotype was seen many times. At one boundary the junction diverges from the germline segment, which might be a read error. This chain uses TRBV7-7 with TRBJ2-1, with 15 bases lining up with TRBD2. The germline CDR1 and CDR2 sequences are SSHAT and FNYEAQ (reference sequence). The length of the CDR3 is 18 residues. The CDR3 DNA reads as TGTGCTAGCAGCCCACGAGGACTAGCGGGAGGGCCGTGTAATGAGCAGTTCTTC. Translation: CASSPRGLAGGPCNEQFF.

The CDR3 bases are TGTGCCAGCAGTATTAGAGGGGGCAATGGCTACACCTTC. It encodes CASSIRGGNGYTF. The J gene is TRBJ1-2, the V gene TRBV12-3 or TRBV12-4; 7 bases line up with TRBD1. The V and J ends lost 5 bases and 6 bases, in that order; junction bases with no gene match: 6. This CDR3 has 13 amino acids.

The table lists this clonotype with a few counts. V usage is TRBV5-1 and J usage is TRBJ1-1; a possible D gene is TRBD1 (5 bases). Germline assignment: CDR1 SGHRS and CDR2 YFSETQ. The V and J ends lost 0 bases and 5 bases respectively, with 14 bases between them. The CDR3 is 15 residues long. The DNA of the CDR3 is TGCGCCAGCAGCTTGGCCACCCGGGGGAGGACTGAAGCTTTCTTT. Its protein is CASSLATRGRTEAFF.

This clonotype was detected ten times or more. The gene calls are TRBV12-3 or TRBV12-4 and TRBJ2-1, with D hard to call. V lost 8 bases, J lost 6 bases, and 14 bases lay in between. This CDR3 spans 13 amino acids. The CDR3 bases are TGTGCCAGCCTAAGGTCTTGGGGCAATGAGCAGTTCTTC. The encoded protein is CASLRSWGNEQFF.

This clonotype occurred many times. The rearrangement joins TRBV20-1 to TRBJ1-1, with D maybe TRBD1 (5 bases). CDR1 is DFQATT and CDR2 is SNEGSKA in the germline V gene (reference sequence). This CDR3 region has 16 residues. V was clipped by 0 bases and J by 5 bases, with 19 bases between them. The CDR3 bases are TGCAGTGCTAGAGATCTGGGGGGAGGGAGGGAGACTGAAGCTTTCTTT. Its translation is CSARDLGGGRETEAFF.

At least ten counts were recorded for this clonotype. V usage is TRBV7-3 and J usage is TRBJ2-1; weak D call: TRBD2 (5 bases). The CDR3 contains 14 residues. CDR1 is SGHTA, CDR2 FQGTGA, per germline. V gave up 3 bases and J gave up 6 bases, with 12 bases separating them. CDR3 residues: CASSLGLATNEQFF. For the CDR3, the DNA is TGTGCCAGCAGCTTGGGGTTAGCGACCAATGAGCAGTTCTTC.

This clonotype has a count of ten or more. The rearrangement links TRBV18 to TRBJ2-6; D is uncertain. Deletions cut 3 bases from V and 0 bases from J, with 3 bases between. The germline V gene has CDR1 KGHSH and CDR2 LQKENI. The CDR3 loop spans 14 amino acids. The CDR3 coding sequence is TGTGCCAGCTCACCCAGCTCTGGGGCCAACGTCCTGACTTTC. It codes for CASSPSSGANVLTF.

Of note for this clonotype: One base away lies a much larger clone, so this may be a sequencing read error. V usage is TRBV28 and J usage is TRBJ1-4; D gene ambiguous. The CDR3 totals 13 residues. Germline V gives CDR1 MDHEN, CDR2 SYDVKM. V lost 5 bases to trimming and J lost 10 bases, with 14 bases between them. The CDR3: CASSQPGSVKLFF. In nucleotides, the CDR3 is TGTGCCAGCAGTCAGCCGGGGAGTGTAAAACTGTTTTTT.

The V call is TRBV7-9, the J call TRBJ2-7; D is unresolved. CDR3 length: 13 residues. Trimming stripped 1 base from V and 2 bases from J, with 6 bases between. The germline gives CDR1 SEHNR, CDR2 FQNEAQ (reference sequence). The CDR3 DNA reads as TGTGCCAGCAGCTTAGGGGTTGCCTACGAGCAGTACTTC. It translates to CASSLGVAYEQYF.

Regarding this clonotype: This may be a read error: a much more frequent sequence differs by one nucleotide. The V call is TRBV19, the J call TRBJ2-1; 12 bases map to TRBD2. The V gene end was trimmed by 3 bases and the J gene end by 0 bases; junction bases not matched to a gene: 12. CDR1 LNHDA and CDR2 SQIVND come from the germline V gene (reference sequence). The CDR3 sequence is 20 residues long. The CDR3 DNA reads TGTGCCAGTAGTATGGACAAGACTAGCGGGAGTCCTGGCTCCTACAATGAGCAGTTCTTC. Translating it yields CASSMDKTSGSPGSYNEQFF.

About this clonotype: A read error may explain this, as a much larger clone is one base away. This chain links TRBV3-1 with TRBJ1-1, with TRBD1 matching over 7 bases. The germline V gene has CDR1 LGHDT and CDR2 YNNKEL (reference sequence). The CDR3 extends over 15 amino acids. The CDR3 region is CASSQTGTGYTEALF. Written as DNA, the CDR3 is TGTGCCAGCAGCCAGACAGGGACGGGGTACACTGAAGCTCTCTTT.

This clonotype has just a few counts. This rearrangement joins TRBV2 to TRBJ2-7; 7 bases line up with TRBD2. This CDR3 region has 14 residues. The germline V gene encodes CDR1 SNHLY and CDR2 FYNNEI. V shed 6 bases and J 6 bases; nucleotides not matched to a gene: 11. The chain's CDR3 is CASSRGSFVSEQYF. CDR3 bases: TGTGCCAGCAGCCGCGGGAGTTTCGTTTCCGAGCAGTACTTC.

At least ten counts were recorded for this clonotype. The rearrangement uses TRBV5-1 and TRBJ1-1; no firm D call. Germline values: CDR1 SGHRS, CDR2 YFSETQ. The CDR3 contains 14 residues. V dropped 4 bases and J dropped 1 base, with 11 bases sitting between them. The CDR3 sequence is CASSASTKNTEAFF. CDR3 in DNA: TGCGCCAGCAGCGCATCTACAAAGAACACTGAAGCTTTCTTT.

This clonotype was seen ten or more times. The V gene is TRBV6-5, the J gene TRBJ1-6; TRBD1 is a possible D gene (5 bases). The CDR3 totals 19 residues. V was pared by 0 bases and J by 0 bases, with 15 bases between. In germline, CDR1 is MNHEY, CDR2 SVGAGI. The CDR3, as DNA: TGTGCCAGCAGTTACTCGAGGGGTTCGTTAAGCTCCTATAATTCACCCCTCCACTTT. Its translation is CASSYSRGSLSSYNSPLHF.

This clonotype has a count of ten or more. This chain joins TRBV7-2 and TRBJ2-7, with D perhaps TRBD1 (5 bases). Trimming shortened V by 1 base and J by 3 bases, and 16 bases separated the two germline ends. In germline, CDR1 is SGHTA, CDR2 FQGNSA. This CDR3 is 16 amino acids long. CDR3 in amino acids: CASSLVSQGVSYEQYF. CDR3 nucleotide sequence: TGTGCCAGCAGCTTAGTCTCCCAGGGTGTGAGCTACGAGCAGTACTTC. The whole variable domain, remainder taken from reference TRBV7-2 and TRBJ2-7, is GAGVSQSPSNKVTEKGKDVELRCDPISGHTALYWYRQSLGQGLEFLIYFQGNSAPDKSGLPSDRFSAERTGGSVSTLTIQRTQQEDSAVYLCASSLVSQGVSYEQYFGPGTRLTVT.

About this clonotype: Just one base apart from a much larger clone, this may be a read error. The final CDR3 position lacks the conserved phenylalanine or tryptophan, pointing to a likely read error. CDR3 bases: TGTGCCAGAACATCCCGGGACAGAGTCACCGGGGAGCTGTTTCTT. It encodes CARTSRDRVTGELFL. V is TRBV6-2 or TRBV6-3 and J is TRBJ2-2; 7 bases map to TRBD1. The CDR3 totals 15 residues. The V and J ends lost 9 bases and 4 bases, in that order; junction bases with no gene match: 11. Germline CDR1 reads MNHEY; CDR2 reads SVGEGT.

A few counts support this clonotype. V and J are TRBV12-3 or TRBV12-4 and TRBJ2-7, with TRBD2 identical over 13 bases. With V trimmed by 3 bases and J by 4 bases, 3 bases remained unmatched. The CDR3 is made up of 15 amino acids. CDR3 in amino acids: CASSLALAGGYEQYF. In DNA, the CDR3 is TGTGCCAGCAGTTTGGCACTAGCGGGAGGGTACGAGCAGTACTTC.

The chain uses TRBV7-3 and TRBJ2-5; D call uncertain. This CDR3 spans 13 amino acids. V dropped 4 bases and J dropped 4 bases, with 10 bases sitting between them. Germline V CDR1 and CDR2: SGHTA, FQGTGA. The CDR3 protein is CASSYRHRETQYF. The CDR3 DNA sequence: TGTGCCAGCAGCTACCGACACCGAGAGACCCAGTACTTC.

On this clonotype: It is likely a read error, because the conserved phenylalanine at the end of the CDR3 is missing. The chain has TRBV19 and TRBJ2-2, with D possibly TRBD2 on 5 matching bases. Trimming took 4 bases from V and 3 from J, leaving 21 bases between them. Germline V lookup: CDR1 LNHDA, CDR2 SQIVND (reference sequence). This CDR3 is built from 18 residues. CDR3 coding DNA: TGTGCCAGTAGTAAAGATCGGCGGGCCGGGCATTACACCGGGGAGCTGTTTATT. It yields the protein CASSKDRRAGHYTGELFI.